The present T cell receptor beta chain was sequenced within a study of T cells expressing NK-cell markers. Study at large: Investigators obtained TCR beta repertoires from sorted CD3+CD56+NKG2C+, CD3+CD56+NKG2C- and CD3+CD56-NKG2C+ T cells.

TCRdb reanalyzed the 5' RACE reads, giving one entry per CDR3 protein sequence and no DNA. The table counts about 390,000 distinct CDR3 sequences; roughly 10% lies in the top ten. CDR3 length: 15 residues. The V gene's germline CDR1 is SGHVS and CDR2 FNYEAQ. The sequence derives from a woman in her 50s in good health. The chain couples TRBV7-6 to TRBJ2-1; TCRdb lists TRBD2, though no DNA is available to test this call. Sequenced sample: blood T cells: a sorted CD56 or NKG2C T cell subset, CD4+ or CD8+ T cells, or bulk PBMC T cells (not recorded which). The CDR3 sequence: CASSLAMAGGHEQFF. Full variable domain (rest looked up from reference TRBV7-6 and TRBJ2-1): GAGVSQSPRYKVTKRGQDVALRCDPISGHVSLYWYRQALGQGPEFLTYFNYEAQQDKSGLPNDRFSAERPEGSISTLTIQRTEQRDSAMYRCASSLAMAGGHEQFFGPGTRLTVL.